Listed below are T cell receptor beta chains from one sample, sequenced in a study of breast tumors, draining lymph nodes, adjacent tissues. Each CDR3 protein gets one entry after TCRdb re-called the multiplex PCR reads with MiXCR. This table has under 350,000 distinct CDR3 sequences, about 30% appearing once. Sequencing used axillary lymph node tissue. All receptors derive from a female donor with breast cancer. Some clones in this sample may be carry-over from other donors' samples. Each CDR3 is given with its conserved first and last residue. The order of the fields is CDR3 DNA, CDR3 protein, D gene, J gene, clone size, V gene. A D gene is named only where the DNA matches it firmly. A clone size is listed for some rows: how often the clone was seen (once, few, many), or a class if it is expanded.

DNA: TGTGCCAGCAGGAGCGGGAGGGGGGCCGGGGAGCTGTTTTTT
CDR3: CASRSGRGAGELFF
D: TRBD2
J: TRBJ2-2
size: many
V: TRBV12-3/TRBV12-4

DNA: TGTGCCAGCAGGGGGGCTAGCGGGACGGATACGCAGTATTTT
CDR3: CASRGASGTDTQYF
D: TRBD2
J: TRBJ2-3
size: many
V: TRBV12-3/TRBV12-4

DNA: TGCGCCAGCAGCTTGGCCACGGGGAGCTCCTACGAGCAGTACTTC
CDR3: CASSLATGSSYEQYF
D: .
J: TRBJ2-7
size: many
V: TRBV5-1

DNA: TGTGCCAGCAGCTTAAGTGGGAGGTACTACAATGAGCAGTTCTTC
CDR3: CASSLSGRYYNEQFF
D: .
J: TRBJ2-1
size: many
V: TRBV7-8

DNA: TGTGCCAGTAGTACCCGGGACAGAAACAATCAGCCCCAGCATTTT
CDR3: CASSTRDRNNQPQHF
D: TRBD1
J: TRBJ1-5
size: many
V: TRBV19

DNA: TGCAGCGTCGGACCCCCCTATAATTCGGATACGCAGTATTTT
CDR3: CSVGPPYNSDTQYF
D: .
J: TRBJ2-3
size: many
V: TRBV29-1

DNA: TGTGCCAGCAGCCCCGGGACTAGCGGGAGCGGGACAGATACGCAGTATTTT
CDR3: CASSPGTSGSGTDTQYF
D: TRBD2
J: TRBJ2-3
size: .
V: TRBV6-2/TRBV6-3

DNA: TGTGCCATCAGTGAGCGGGTCGGTGGGGGTGGTGAAGCTTTCTTT
CDR3: CAISERVGGGGEAFF
D: .
J: TRBJ1-1
size: .
V: TRBV10-3

DNA: TGTGCCAGCAGCTTTCGGACAGGGCTGGGTTACGAGCAGTACTTC
CDR3: CASSFRTGLGYEQYF
D: TRBD1
J: TRBJ2-7
size: many
V: TRBV7-8

DNA: TGTGCCAGCAGCTCGGGACAGCATTATAATTCACCCCTCCACTTT
CDR3: CASSSGQHYNSPLHF
D: TRBD1
J: TRBJ1-6
size: many
V: TRBV11-1

DNA: TGTGCCAGCAGTGCGGGGGGCAGGGGGCAAACTGAAGCTTTCTTT
CDR3: CASSAGGRGQTEAFF
D: TRBD1
J: TRBJ1-1
size: .
V: TRBV2

DNA: TGTGCCAGCAGCCAAGATTACGGGACCGGGGAGCTGTTTTTT
CDR3: CASSQDYGTGELFF
D: .
J: TRBJ2-2
size: many
V: TRBV4-2

DNA: TGCAGTGCTGGAGGACAGGCCAAAAACATTCAGTACTTC
CDR3: CSAGGQAKNIQYF
D: .
J: TRBJ2-4
size: .
V: TRBV20-1

DNA: TGTGCCACCAGCAGAGTCCCCCGAAACAATGAGCAGTTCTTC
CDR3: CATSRVPRNNEQFF
D: .
J: TRBJ2-1
size: many
V: TRBV15

DNA: TGTGCCAGCAGCCTCCCTTCGGGGGGCCTCACTGAAGCTTTCTTT
CDR3: CASSLPSGGLTEAFF
D: .
J: TRBJ1-1
size: .
V: TRBV5-4

DNA: TGTGCCAGCAGTCCACGACTAGCGGGAGGGACACCAAGCTCCTACGAGCAGTACTTC
CDR3: CASSPRLAGGTPSSYEQYF
D: TRBD2
J: TRBJ2-7
size: .
V: TRBV6-1

DNA: TGTGCCAGCAGCACGTCCCGGGACAGGGGGCGCGGCACTGAAGCTTTCTTT
CDR3: CASSTSRDRGRGTEAFF
D: TRBD1
J: TRBJ1-1
size: .
V: TRBV5-6

DNA: TGCGGTGCCGGGGACGCCGGGACTAGCGGGAGGGAGACCCAGTACTTC
CDR3: CGAGDAGTSGRETQYF
D: TRBD2
J: TRBJ2-5
size: many
V: TRBV20-1

DNA: TGTGCCAGCAGTGAAAGGGCAGGGGTAAGAGGAAGAAACACCATATATTTT
CDR3: CASSERAGVRGRNTIYF
D: .
J: TRBJ1-3
size: .
V: TRBV6-1

DNA: TGCAGCGTTGGACAGGGTGATGAGACCCAGCATTTT
CDR3: CSVGQGDETQHF
D: TRBD1
J: TRBJ1-5
size: .
V: TRBV29-1

DNA: TGTGCCAGCAGCCAAGATGGCCAGGGCCGGGACTACGAGCAGTACTTC
CDR3: CASSQDGQGRDYEQYF
D: .
J: TRBJ2-7
size: many
V: TRBV14

DNA: TGTGCCAGTAGTATACAGGGGGCGGGTACTGAAGCTTTCTTT
CDR3: CASSIQGAGTEAFF
D: TRBD1
J: TRBJ1-1
size: .
V: TRBV19

DNA: TGTGCCAGCAGCTACCCGCGAGGGGGCGGGAGGGTTAACAATGAGCAGTTCTTC
CDR3: CASSYPRGGGRVNNEQFF
D: TRBD2
J: TRBJ2-1
size: .
V: TRBV6-2/TRBV6-3

DNA: TGCGCCAGCAGCCGCGCACTAGCGGGAGAAGATGAGCAGTTCTTC
CDR3: CASSRALAGEDEQFF
D: TRBD2
J: TRBJ2-1
size: many
V: TRBV4-1

DNA: TGTGCCAGCGGCCGTAGCGGAATCTACGAGCAGTACTTC
CDR3: CASGRSGIYEQYF
D: .
J: TRBJ2-7
size: .
V: TRBV7-9

DNA: TGTGCCAGCAGCTCCCCTTCGGGTACCGGGACAGCCTACAATGAGCAGTTCTTC
CDR3: CASSSPSGTGTAYNEQFF
D: TRBD1
J: TRBJ2-1
size: many
V: TRBV7-2

DNA: TGCAGCGCCCGCCGGACATCGGGGGATGAAAAACTGTTTTTT
CDR3: CSARRTSGDEKLFF
D: .
J: TRBJ1-4
size: many
V: TRBV29-1

DNA: TGTGCCGGCAGCTCGGACAGGGTTCCCGACAGCGAGCAGTTCTTC
CDR3: CAGSSDRVPDSEQFF
D: TRBD1
J: TRBJ2-1
size: .
V: TRBV7-9

DNA: TGTGCCTGGAGTAGGCAGCGCGCCGGGGAGCTGTTTTTT
CDR3: CAWSRQRAGELFF
D: .
J: TRBJ2-2
size: many
V: TRBV30

DNA: TGTGCCAGCGGGTTGGAGGATACGCAGTATTTT
CDR3: CASGLEDTQYF
D: .
J: TRBJ2-3
size: many
V: TRBV11-3

DNA: TGTGCCATCAGTCGGGATAGGACAACTAATGAAAAACCGTTTTTT
CDR3: CAISRDRTTNEKPFF
D: .
J: TRBJ1-4
size: once
V: TRBV10-3

DNA: TGTGCCAGCAGCTGTCAGTCGGTCGGAGAGACCCAGTACTTC
CDR3: CASSCQSVGETQYF
D: .
J: TRBJ2-5
size: .
V: TRBV7-4

DNA: TGTGCCAGCAGCGCCAGGGGCCTGAACACTGAAGCTTTCTTT
CDR3: CASSARGLNTEAFF
D: .
J: TRBJ1-1
size: .
V: TRBV9

DNA: TGCGCCAGCAGCTTACTTGGTTCTATGGGGGAGCAGTACTTC
CDR3: CASSLLGSMGEQYF
D: .
J: TRBJ2-7
size: .
V: TRBV5-1

DNA: TGTGCCAGCAGTCTTACGAGACAGGGTTACTATGGCTACACCTTC
CDR3: CASSLTRQGYYGYTF
D: TRBD1
J: TRBJ1-2
size: many
V: TRBV6-2/TRBV6-3

DNA: TGTGCCACCAGTACCGGTTTCAGTGAGACAGGGGGTTACAATGAGCAGTTCTTC
CDR3: CATSTGFSETGGYNEQFF
D: TRBD1
J: TRBJ2-1
size: many
V: TRBV15

DNA: TGCAGTGCCACAGGACTACTGGGAGAAAATCAGCCCCAGCATTTT
CDR3: CSATGLLGENQPQHF
D: .
J: TRBJ1-5
size: many
V: TRBV20-1

DNA: TGCGCCAGCAGTAACTCAGTCGGTCAGCCCCAGCATTTT
CDR3: CASSNSVGQPQHF
D: .
J: TRBJ1-5
size: many
V: TRBV10-2

DNA: TGCGCCAGCAGCCTCGGACTAGCGGAATCCTCTTGGGCCAAAAACATTCAGTACTTC
CDR3: CASSLGLAESSWAKNIQYF
D: TRBD2
J: TRBJ2-4
size: few
V: TRBV5-1

DNA: TGTGCCAGCAGCTCCGGGACTAGCGGGAATAACAATGAGCAGTTCTTC
CDR3: CASSSGTSGNNNEQFF
D: TRBD2
J: TRBJ2-1
size: many
V: TRBV11-3

DNA: TGTGCCATCAGTGATAACAGGGAGGGCACTGAAGCTTTCTTT
CDR3: CAISDNREGTEAFF
D: .
J: TRBJ1-1
size: few
V: TRBV6-1

DNA: TGTGCCACCTCAGCGGGGGCCTCCTACAATGAGCAGTTCTTC
CDR3: CATSAGASYNEQFF
D: TRBD2
J: TRBJ2-1
size: many
V: TRBV24-1

DNA: TGCGCCAGCAGCTTGGCGCGGGGCACCTACGAGCAGTACTTC
CDR3: CASSLARGTYEQYF
D: .
J: TRBJ2-7
size: many
V: TRBV5-1

DNA: TGTGCCAGCAGTGAACGGTTGGTCAATGAGCAGTTCTTC
CDR3: CASSERLVNEQFF
D: .
J: TRBJ2-1
size: few
V: TRBV6-1

DNA: TGTGCCAGCAGCCAAGGATCTTCTGGGGCCAACGTCCTGACTTTC
CDR3: CASSQGSSGANVLTF
D: .
J: TRBJ2-6
size: many
V: TRBV14

DNA: TGTGCCAGCAGCCCCTCTATCGGGAGGGCCTACAATGAGCAGTTCTTC
CDR3: CASSPSIGRAYNEQFF
D: TRBD2
J: TRBJ2-1
size: many
V: TRBV11-2

DNA: TGTGCCAGCAGCCGAGGGACTAGCGAGAACAATGAGCAGTTCTTC
CDR3: CASSRGTSENNEQFF
D: TRBD2
J: TRBJ2-1
size: many
V: TRBV14

DNA: TGCAGTGGTCTCAGTCCGGAGGGGGGCCCAGAGACCCAGTACTTC
CDR3: CSGLSPEGGPETQYF
D: .
J: TRBJ2-5
size: .
V: TRBV20-1

DNA: TGTGCCAGTAGTATCTACGCCCCGGGACCGGGAAACACCATATATTTT
CDR3: CASSIYAPGPGNTIYF
D: .
J: TRBJ1-3
size: many
V: TRBV19

DNA: TGCAGTGCTCCGAGCGGGAGCACAGATACGCAGTATTTT
CDR3: CSAPSGSTDTQYF
D: .
J: TRBJ2-3
size: many
V: TRBV20-1

DNA: TGTGCCAGCAGCCAAGAAGCGGGAGGGCCCGACGAGCAGTACTTC
CDR3: CASSQEAGGPDEQYF
D: TRBD2
J: TRBJ2-7
size: .
V: TRBV4-2

DNA: TGTGCCTGGAGTCCGGGACTAGCCTACGAGCAGTACTTC
CDR3: CAWSPGLAYEQYF
D: TRBD2
J: TRBJ2-7
size: few
V: TRBV30

DNA: TGCAGTGCAGACGACTCGCGAGTCCACGAGCAGTACTTC
CDR3: CSADDSRVHEQYF
D: .
J: TRBJ2-7
size: many
V: TRBV20-1

DNA: TGCGCCAGCAGCCAAGTGTTTTTTCGGGGAAGGGGTTACAATGAGCAGTTCTTC
CDR3: CASSQVFFRGRGYNEQFF
D: .
J: TRBJ2-1
size: few
V: TRBV4-1

DNA: TGTGCCCGCAGTCCCTCCCAAAGGTATGACCCCCAGCATTTT
CDR3: CARSPSQRYDPQHF
D: .
J: TRBJ1-5
size: .
V: TRBV10-3